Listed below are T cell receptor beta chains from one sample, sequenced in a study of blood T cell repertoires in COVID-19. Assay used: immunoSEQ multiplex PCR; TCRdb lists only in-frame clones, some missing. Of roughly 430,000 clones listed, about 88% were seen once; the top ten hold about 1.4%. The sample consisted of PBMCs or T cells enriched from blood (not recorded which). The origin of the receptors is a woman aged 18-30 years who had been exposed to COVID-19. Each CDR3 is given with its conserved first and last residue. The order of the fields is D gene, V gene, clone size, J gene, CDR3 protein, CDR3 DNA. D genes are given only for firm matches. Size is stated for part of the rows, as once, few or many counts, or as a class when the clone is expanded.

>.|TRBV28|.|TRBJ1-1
CASRIQGYTEAFF
TGTGCCAGCCGTATTCAGGGGTACACTGAAGCTTTCTTT
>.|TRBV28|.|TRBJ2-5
CASSLTGIETQYF
TGTGCCAGCAGTTTAACAGGGATCGAGACCCAGTACTTC
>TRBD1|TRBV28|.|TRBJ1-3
CASSLSTGVAGNTIYF
TGTGCCAGCAGTTTATCCACAGGGGTGGCTGGAAACACCATATATTTT
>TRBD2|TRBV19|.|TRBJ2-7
CASSPGTSGSYEQYF
TGTGCCAGTAGTCCGGGGACTAGCGGATCCTACGAGCAGTACTTC
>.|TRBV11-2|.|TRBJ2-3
CASSLVGALDTQYF
TGTGCCAGCAGCTTAGTAGGGGCCCTGGATACGCAGTATTTT
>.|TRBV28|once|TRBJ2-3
CASEEARVNTQYF
TGTGCCAGCGAGGAGGCAAGGGTCAATACGCAGTATTTT
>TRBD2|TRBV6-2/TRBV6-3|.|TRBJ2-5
CASSPSGLATETQYF
TGTGCCAGCAGCCCTTCCGGACTAGCGACAGAGACCCAGTACTTC
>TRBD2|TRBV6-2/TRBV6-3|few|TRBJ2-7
CASSYGGLAGYEQYF
TGTGCCAGCAGTTACGGGGGACTAGCGGGGTACGAGCAGTACTTC
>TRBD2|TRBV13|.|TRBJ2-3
CASSLFPMQRDSDTQYF
TGTGCCAGCAGCTTATTCCCTATGCAGCGGGATTCGGATACGCAGTATTTT
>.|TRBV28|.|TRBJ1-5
CASSLAAYSNQPQHF
TGTGCCAGCAGTTTGGCGGCATATAGCAATCAGCCCCAGCATTTT
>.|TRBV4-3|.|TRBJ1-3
CASSQTPQALGNTIYF
TGCGCCAGCAGCCAGACCCCCCAGGCATTGGGAAACACCATATATTTT
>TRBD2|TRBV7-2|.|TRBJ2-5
CASSPGDYSQETQYF
TGTGCCAGCAGCCCCGGGGACTACAGCCAAGAGACCCAGTACTTC
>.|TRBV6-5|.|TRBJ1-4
CASSYDRTSNEKLFF
TGTGCCAGCAGTTACGACAGGACGTCTAATGAAAAACTGTTTTTT
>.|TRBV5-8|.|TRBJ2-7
CASSLVPAATYEQYF
TGTGCCAGCAGCTTGGTACCGGCGGCTACCTACGAGCAGTACTTC
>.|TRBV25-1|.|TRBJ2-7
CASSEAPGDEQYF
TGTGCCAGCAGTGAAGCCCCAGGGGACGAGCAGTACTTC
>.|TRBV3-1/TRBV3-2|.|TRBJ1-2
CASSQTGYGYTF
TGTGCCAGCAGCCAGACAGGCTATGGCTACACCTTC
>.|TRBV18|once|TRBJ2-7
CASSPQQGEQYF
TGTGCCAGCTCACCACAGCAGGGGGAGCAGTACTTC
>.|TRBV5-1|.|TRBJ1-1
CASSLENGRGTTEAFF
TGCGCCAGCAGCTTGGAGAATGGACGGGGAACCACTGAAGCTTTCTTT
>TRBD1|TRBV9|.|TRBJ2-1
CASSAPTGVEQFF
TGTGCCAGCAGCGCACCGACAGGGGTTGAGCAGTTCTTC
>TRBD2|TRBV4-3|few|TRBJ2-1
CASSSYSGGGNEQFF
TGCGCCAGCAGCAGCTACAGCGGGGGGGGTAATGAGCAGTTCTTC
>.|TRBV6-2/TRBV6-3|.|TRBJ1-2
CASSSGTGRDYGYTF
TGTGCCAGCAGTTCTGGTACAGGGCGCGACTATGGCTACACCTTC
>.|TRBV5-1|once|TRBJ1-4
CASSPGDLYHEKLFF
TGCGCCAGCAGCCCGGGGGACTTATACCATGAAAAACTGTTTTTT
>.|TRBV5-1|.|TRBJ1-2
CASSLDSPSGYGYTF
TGCGCCAGCAGCTTGGACAGTCCCTCTGGCTATGGCTACACCTTC
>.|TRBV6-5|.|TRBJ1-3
CASSAGNTIYF
TGTGCCAGCTCCGCTGGAAACACCATATATTTT
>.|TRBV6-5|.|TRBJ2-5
CATQGGGETQYF
TGTGCCACCCAAGGGGGTGGTGAGACCCAGTACTTC
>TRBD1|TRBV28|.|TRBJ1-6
CASSIDRGHNSPLHF
TGTGCCAGCAGTATAGACAGGGGCCATAATTCACCCCTCCACTTT
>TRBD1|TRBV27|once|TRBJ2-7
CASSFTGTGFYEQYF
TGTGCCAGCAGTTTCACCGGGACAGGCTTCTACGAGCAGTACTTC
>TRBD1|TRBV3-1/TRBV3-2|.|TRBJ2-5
CASSQAPRQGAGSQYF
TGTGCCAGCAGCCAAGCCCCCCGACAGGGAGCCGGGTCCCAGTACTTC
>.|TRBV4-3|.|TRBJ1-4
CASSHHRRGPNEKLFF
TGCGCCAGCAGCCATCACAGGAGGGGACCGAATGAAAAACTGTTTTTT
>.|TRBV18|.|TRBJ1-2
CASSPGGWDGYTF
TGTGCCAGCTCACCGGGAGGGTGGGACGGCTACACCTTC
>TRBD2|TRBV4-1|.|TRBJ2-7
CASSPTGLAGGTYEQYF
TGCGCCAGCAGTCCGACCGGACTAGCGGGGGGCACCTACGAGCAGTACTTC
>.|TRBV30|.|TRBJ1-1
CAWSVGGSTEAFF
TGTGCCTGGAGTGTGGGGGGGAGCACTGAAGCTTTCTTT
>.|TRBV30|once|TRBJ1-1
CAWVRGTEAFF
TGTGCCTGGGTGAGGGGGACTGAAGCTTTCTTT
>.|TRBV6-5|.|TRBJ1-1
CATRDRGEAFF
TGTGCCACAAGGGATCGAGGGGAAGCTTTCTTT
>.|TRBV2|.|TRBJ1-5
CASTRGNQPQHF
TGTGCCAGCACGAGGGGGAATCAGCCCCAGCATTTT
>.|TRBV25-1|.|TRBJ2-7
CASSLSSSSYEQYF
TGTGCCAGCAGTTTGTCCTCGAGCTCCTACGAGCAGTACTTC
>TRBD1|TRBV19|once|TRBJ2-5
CASSMGQVNQETQYF
TGTGCCAGTAGTATGGGACAGGTAAACCAAGAGACCCAGTACTTC
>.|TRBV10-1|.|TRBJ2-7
CASSERGRAYEQYF
TGCGCCAGCAGTGAGAGAGGGCGAGCCTACGAGCAGTACTTC
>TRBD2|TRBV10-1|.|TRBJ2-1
CASHYSGRSSYNEQFF
TGCGCCAGCCATTATAGCGGGAGAAGCTCCTACAATGAGCAGTTCTTC
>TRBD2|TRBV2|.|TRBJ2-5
CASRVGGTSGSAGETQYF
TGTGCCAGCAGGGTCGGCGGGACTAGCGGGAGTGCGGGGGAGACCCAGTACTTC
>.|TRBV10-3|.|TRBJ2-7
CAISGPGDPYEQYF
TGTGCCATCAGTGGACCGGGGGACCCCTACGAGCAGTACTTC
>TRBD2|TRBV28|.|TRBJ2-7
CASIEGGASSSYEQYF
TGTGCCAGCATCGAGGGAGGGGCTAGCTCCTCCTACGAGCAGTACTTC
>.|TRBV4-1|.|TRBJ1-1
CASTYPGNTEAFF
TGCGCCAGCACCTATCCCGGGAACACTGAAGCTTTCTTT
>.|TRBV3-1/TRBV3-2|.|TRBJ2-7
CASSQTHSYYEQYF
TGTGCCAGCAGCCAAACGCACTCTTACTACGAGCAGTACTTC
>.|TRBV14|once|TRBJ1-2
CASSQDFPGASANYGYTF
TGTGCCAGCAGCCAAGATTTTCCAGGGGCGTCAGCTAACTATGGCTACACCTTC